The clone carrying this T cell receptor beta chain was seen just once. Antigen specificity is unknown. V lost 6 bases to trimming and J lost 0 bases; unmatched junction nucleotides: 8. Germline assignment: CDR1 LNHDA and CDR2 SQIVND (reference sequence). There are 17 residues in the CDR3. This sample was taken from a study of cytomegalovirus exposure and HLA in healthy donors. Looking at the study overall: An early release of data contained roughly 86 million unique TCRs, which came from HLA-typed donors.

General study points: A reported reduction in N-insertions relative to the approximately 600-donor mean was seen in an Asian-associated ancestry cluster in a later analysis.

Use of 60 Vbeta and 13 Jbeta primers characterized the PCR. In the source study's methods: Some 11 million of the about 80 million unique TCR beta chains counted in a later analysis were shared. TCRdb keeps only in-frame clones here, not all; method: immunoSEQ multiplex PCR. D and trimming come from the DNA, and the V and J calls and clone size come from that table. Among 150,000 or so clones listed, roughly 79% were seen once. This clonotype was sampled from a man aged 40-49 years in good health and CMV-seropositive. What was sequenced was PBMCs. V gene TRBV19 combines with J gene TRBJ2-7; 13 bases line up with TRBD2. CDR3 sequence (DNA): TGTGCCAGTAGGGGACCCGGGACTAGCGGGACCTCCTACGAGCAGTACTTC. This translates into CASRGPGTSGTSYEQYF.